These 27 T cell receptor beta chains were all obtained from the same sample, sequenced in a study of T cell repertoires in cytomegalovirus infection. TCRdb re-called the reads through MiXCR, storing one row per CDR3 protein. The sample consists of about 740,000 distinct CDR3 sequences, about 30% of them appearing once. Their cognate antigens are unknown. The specimen comprised cultured PBMCs, sampled from culture after CMV antigen stimulation. These receptor sequences come from a human donor in good health (CMV status not recorded). Some clones in this sample may be carry-over from other donors' samples.

This chain joins TRBV10-3 and TRBJ1-2, with D possibly matching TRBD1 (5 bases). The length of the CDR3 is 15 residues. V lost 7 bases and J lost 1, with 16 bases in between. Germline V CDR1 and CDR2: ENHRY, SYGVKD. CDR3 amino acids: CAITARVLDNYGYTF. The CDR3 nucleotides read TGTGCCATCACGGCCAGGGTGTTGGATAACTATGGCTACACCTTC.

The sample holds a few counts of this clonotype. This chain links TRBV11-3 with TRBJ1-2; TRBD1 aligns across 11 bases. The V gene end was trimmed by 4 bases and the J gene end by 0 bases; junction bases not matched to a gene: 10. CDR1 and CDR2 (germline): SGHNT, YENEEA. The CDR3 loop spans 18 amino acids. CDR3 amino acids: CASSSSPGQGETNYGYTF. The CDR3 DNA reads TGTGCCAGCAGCTCTTCACCGGGACAGGGGGAGACTAACTATGGCTACACCTTC.

This sequence joins TRBV7-9 and TRBJ1-4; no definite D call. V gave up 8 bases and J gave up 0 bases, with 16 bases separating them. The CDR3 contains 16 residues. Looked up from germline, CDR1 is SEHNR and CDR2 is FQNEAQ (reference sequence). CDR3 DNA: TGTGCCAGCGTCGGGTCTAGCCCCTCAACTAATGAAAAACTGTTTTTT. Residues: CASVGSSPSTNEKLFF.

This clonotype was seen a handful of times. Here the CDR3 reads CASSRRSSGGDYEQYF. The DNA for the CDR3 is TGTGCCAGCAGCCGTCGTTCCTCGGGGGGAGACTACGAGCAGTACTTC. The rearrangement joins TRBV7-9 to TRBJ2-7; 7 nucleotides agree with TRBD2. CDR1 is SEHNR and CDR2 is FQNEAQ in the germline V gene (reference sequence). Trimming removed 5 bases from V and 3 bases from J; junction bases left unmatched: 13. This CDR3 is 16 amino acids long.

The chain is built from TRBV6-8 and TRBJ2-3; a weak D match, TRBD1 (6 bases). Trimming shortened V by 8 bases and J by 1 base, and 13 bases separated the two germline ends. Germline lookup yields CDR1 MNHGY and CDR2 SAAAGT. This CDR3 region has 14 residues. The CDR3 reads CASGGGTRTDTQYF. The DNA for the CDR3 is TGTGCCAGCGGGGGCGGAACACGCACAGATACGCAGTATTTT.

This clonotype was counted ten times or more. The chain carries TRBV12-3 or TRBV12-4 and TRBJ1-1, with D uncertain. This CDR3 has 15 residues. V was shortened by 4 bases and J by 3 bases, with 15 bases between the two germline ends. CDR3 DNA sequence: TGTGCCAGCAGTTCCAGAGGAGACCGGGACACTGAAGCTTTCTTT. This gives the protein CASSSRGDRDTEAFF.

This clonotype has only a few counts. The V and J genes are TRBV20-1 and TRBJ1-2, with TRBD1 as a possible D gene (6 bases). From germline, CDR1 is DFQATT and CDR2 SNEGSKA (reference sequence). CDR3 length: 14 residues. The V gene lost 4 bases and the J gene lost 2 bases, with 14 bases spanning the gap. As DNA, the CDR3 is TGCAGTGCTACCCCTAGGGGGACGAACTATGGCTACACCTTC. It encodes CSATPRGTNYGYTF.

This clonotype occurred once. The chain employs TRBV6-6 and TRBJ2-3; D is unclear. The CDR3 sequence is 14 residues long. Germline CDR1 is MNHNY and CDR2 is SVGAGI (reference sequence). Trimming pared 11 bases from V and 0 bases from J, leaving 15 bases between. In nucleotides, the CDR3 is TGTGCCGGCGCACCCGGGCGTAGCACAGATACGCAGTATTTT. It yields the protein CAGAPGRSTDTQYF.

The V gene is TRBV4-3, the J gene TRBJ2-3; D not certain. From germline, CDR1 is LGHNA and CDR2 YSLEER. The ends were cut back, 4 bases at V and 0 bases at J, with 14 bases in the middle. The CDR3 is made up of 16 amino acids. The CDR3 nucleotides are TGCGCCAGCAGCCTCAACGGGCGCTCTAGCACAGATACGCAGTATTTT. It translates to CASSLNGRSSTDTQYF.

The V gene is TRBV12-3 or TRBV12-4, the J gene TRBJ2-1, with 9 bases lining up with TRBD2. The ends lost 5 bases at V and 5 bases at J; junction bases unmatched: 4. This CDR3 is built from 14 residues. The CDR3 loop reads CASSRLAEDNEQFF. In nucleotides, the CDR3 is TGTGCCAGCAGTCGACTAGCGGAGGACAATGAGCAGTTCTTC.

This chain uses TRBV28 with TRBJ1-2, with TRBD1 matching over 9 bases. In germline, CDR1 is MDHEN, CDR2 SYDVKM. J was trimmed by 5 bases and V by 6 bases; bases with no gene match: 13. There are 16 residues in the CDR3. The CDR3 loop reads CASRTLRRDRVYGYTF. In DNA, the CDR3 is TGTGCCAGCAGGACACTGCGCCGGGACAGGGTTTATGGCTACACCTTC.

The DNA for the CDR3 is TGTGCCAGCGGTAGGGGGCTTGATCAGCCCCAGCATTTT. It yields the protein CASGRGLDQPQHF. V is TRBV6-2 or TRBV6-3 and J is TRBJ1-5, with 7 positions matching TRBD1. The CDR3 is 13 residues long. Trimming took 8 bases from V and 5 from J; bases not matched to a gene: 6. CDR1 and CDR2 from the germline V gene are MNHEY and SVGEGT.

This clonotype was counted a few times. The chain joins TRBV5-6 to TRBJ2-3, with D possibly matching TRBD1 (5 bases). V was clipped by 4 bases and J by 4 bases, with 16 bases between them. Germline V gene data show CDR1 as SGHDT and CDR2 as YYEEEE. The CDR3 is 15 residues long. The CDR3: CASSPKGAWPDTQYF. CDR3 sequence (DNA): TGTGCCAGCAGCCCCAAAGGGGCATGGCCAGATACGCAGTATTTT.

This clonotype was counted many times. The chain links TRBV7-2 to TRBJ2-1, with 7 bases lining up with TRBD1. V shed 6 bases and J 2 bases; nucleotides not matched to a gene: 4. Germline CDR1 is SGHTA and CDR2 is FQGNSA. The CDR3 has 14 amino acids. DNA of the CDR3: TGTGCCAGCAGTCGGACAGGAACCTACAATGAGCAGTTCTTC. Amino acids: CASSRTGTYNEQFF.

This chain uses TRBV5-4 with TRBJ2-2; 8 bases match TRBD1. Germline CDR1 reads SGHNT; CDR2 reads YYREEE (reference sequence). The CDR3 extends over 16 amino acids. V dropped 3 bases and J dropped 0; count of bases not matched to a gene: 4. CDR3 coding DNA: TGTGCCAGCAGCTCAGCGACAGGGGCGAACACCGGGGAGCTGTTTTTT. It is translated as CASSSATGANTGELFF. Based on the CDR3 plus reference TRBV5-4 and TRBJ2-2, the full variable domain is ETGVTQSPTHLIKTRGQQVTLRCSSQSGHNTVSWYQQALGQGPQFIFQYYREEENGRGNFPPRFSGLQFPNYSSELNVNALELDDSALYLCASSSATGANTGELFFGEGSRLTVL.

J is TRBJ2-2 and V is TRBV20-1, with TRBD2 matching over 12 bases. Unmatched junction bases numbered 13, after V lost 5 bases and J lost 6 bases. Germline V gene data show CDR1 as DFQATT and CDR2 as SNEGSKA (reference sequence). The CDR3 is 17 amino acids. CDR3 loop: CSAPSPLAGGLAGELFF. The CDR3 nucleotides are TGCAGTGCTCCTTCCCCCCTAGCGGGGGGGCTAGCCGGGGAGCTGTTTTTT.

The V call is TRBV12-3 or TRBV12-4, the J call TRBJ1-2, with unresolved D. Trimming took off 6 bases at V and 5 bases at J, with 10 bases between the two ends. This CDR3 is built from 12 residues. The CDR3 loop is CASSARAYGYTF. The CDR3, as DNA: TGTGCCAGCAGCGCTCGGGCATATGGCTACACCTTC.

V and J are TRBV11-3 and TRBJ2-1; 9 bases line up with TRBD1. From germline, CDR1 is SGHNT and CDR2 YENEEA. Trimming at V came to 5 bases and at J to 8 bases, leaving 10 bases not matched to a gene. CDR3 length: 15 amino acids. The CDR3 region is CASSPRDRDMDEQFF. DNA of the CDR3: TGTGCCAGCAGCCCAAGGGACAGGGACATGGATGAGCAGTTCTTC.

The rearrangement joins TRBV12-3 or TRBV12-4 to TRBJ2-1; D may match TRBD1 or TRBD2 (5 bases each). The CDR3 totals 15 residues. Deletions cut 3 bases from V and 6 bases from J, with 15 bases between. The chain's CDR3 is CASSFRPEGSNEQFF. The CDR3 coding sequence is TGTGCCAGCAGTTTTCGTCCCGAGGGGTCCAATGAGCAGTTCTTC.

The chain combines TRBV20-1 with TRBJ1-5, with D possibly TRBD1 on 5 matching bases. Trimming pared 6 bases from V and 5 bases from J, leaving 14 bases between. CDR1 DFQATT and CDR2 SNEGSKA come from the germline V gene (reference sequence). The CDR3 sequence is 13 residues long. CDR3 sequence (DNA): TGCAGTGCCCAAAGGGGAATATATCAGCCCCAGCATTTT. It is translated as CSAQRGIYQPQHF.

This clonotype was observed many times. CDR3 nucleotide sequence: TGTGCCAGCAGGATAGGGCTAGCGGAATTCGATGAGCAGTTCTTC. It translates to CASRIGLAEFDEQFF. The chain couples TRBV7-2 to TRBJ2-1, with 7 nucleotides matching TRBD2. The CDR3 contains 15 residues. The V gene's germline CDR1 is SGHTA and CDR2 FQGNSA. The V and J ends lost 6 bases and 8 bases, in that order; junction bases with no gene match: 13.

This clonotype was observed many times. The rearrangement uses TRBV7-2 and TRBJ2-7; D ambiguous. Trimming took 3 bases from V and 0 from J, leaving 9 bases between them. Looked up from germline, CDR1 is SGHTA and CDR2 is FQGNSA. CDR3 size: 14 residues. Here the CDR3 reads CASSFAKSSYEQYF. CDR3 coding DNA: TGTGCCAGCAGCTTTGCTAAAAGCTCCTACGAGCAGTACTTC.

This clonotype was seen at least ten times. The CDR3, as DNA: TGTGCCAGCAGCTCTAGGGTGATGAACACTGAAGCTTTCTTT. It codes for CASSSRVMNTEAFF. This rearrangement joins TRBV7-2 to TRBJ1-1; D call uncertain. This CDR3 region has 14 residues. CDR1 is SGHTA and CDR2 is FQGNSA in the germline V gene. Deletions cut 4 bases from V and 0 bases from J, with 9 bases between.

The chain links TRBV12-5 to TRBJ2-1, with D unresolved. Trimming pared 5 bases from V and 7 bases from J, leaving 15 bases between. The CDR3 has 14 amino acids. Germline assignment: CDR1 LGHNT and CDR2 FRNRAP. Written as DNA, the CDR3 is TGTGCTAGTGGTCCCTGGAACAGTTTGAATGAGCAGTTCTTC. Translated, it gives CASGPWNSLNEQFF.

This clonotype occurred a few times. The chain recombines TRBV20-1 with TRBJ2-4, with D perhaps given as TRBD1 or TRBD2 (6 bases each). V was pared by 6 bases and J by 9 bases, with 12 bases between. Germline CDR1 reads DFQATT; CDR2 reads SNEGSKA (reference sequence). The CDR3 contains 11 residues. The DNA for the CDR3 is TGCAGTGCCGGGGGCCTAGCCATTCAGTACTTC. Translating it yields CSAGGLAIQYF.

This clonotype turned up a few times. The CDR3 here is CASSFETSEKLFF. The CDR3 region has the DNA TGTGCCAGCAGCTTCGAGACGAGTGAAAAACTGTTTTTT. V gene TRBV7-9 combines with J gene TRBJ1-4; unclear D gene. Germline V CDR1 and CDR2: SEHNR, FQNEAQ (reference sequence). This CDR3 is built from 13 residues. The V gene lost 3 bases and the J gene lost 7 bases, with 9 bases spanning the gap.

The J gene is TRBJ2-1, the V gene TRBV14, with D perhaps matching TRBD2 (5 bases). Deletions cut 1 base from V and 12 bases from J, with 16 bases between. Germline loops: CDR1 SGHDN, CDR2 FVKESK. The CDR3 has 14 amino acids. For the CDR3, the DNA is TGTGCCAGCAGCCAAGTACGTTTTCCGGCGGGGCAGTTCTTC. Its translation is CASSQVRFPAGQFF. Looking up the rest from reference TRBV14 and TRBJ2-1 gives the full variable domain: EAGVTQFPSHSVIEKGQTVTLRCDPISGHDNLYWYRRVMGKEIKFLLHFVKESKQDESGMPNNRFLAERTGGTYSTLKVQPAELEDSGVYFCASSQVRFPAGQFFGPGTRLTVL.